Listed here are 25 T cell receptor beta chains from one sample, sequenced in a study of blood T cells in healthy people across ages. A second 7 to 11 cycle PCR used barcoded and J-beta primers. TCRdb recomputed calls from the 5' RACE reads with MiXCR, one row per CDR3 protein. Here the sample spans approximately 1.5 million distinct CDR3 sequences, 40% to 45% being singletons. Material: blood. The receptors here all came from a young woman in good health.

This clonotype was counted a few times. The V gene is TRBV20-1, the J gene TRBJ2-1; TRBD1 aligns across 7 bases. The J segment lost 8 bases and the V segment lost 2 bases, leaving 24 bases of the junction unmatched. The CDR3 sequence is 19 residues long. Germline lookup yields CDR1 DFQATT and CDR2 SNEGSKA (reference sequence). The CDR3 sequence is CSARLHWAGQEGKRDEQFF. DNA for the CDR3: TGCAGTGCTAGACTTCATTGGGCCGGACAGGAAGGAAAGAGGGATGAGCAGTTCTTC.

As regards this clonotype: A much larger clone is a single base away; this may be a read error. V is TRBV6-4 and J is TRBJ2-2; 10 bases line up with TRBD2. The CDR3 contains 15 residues. In germline, CDR1 is MRHNA, CDR2 SNTAGT. CDR3 residues: CASKNLAGDTRELFF. The CDR3 nucleotides are TGTGCCAGCAAGAACCTAGCGGGAGACACCAGGGAGCTGTTTTTT.

This clonotype appeared a few times. This chain's CDR3 is CASSQDPPGLAGFRNEQFF. The DNA of the CDR3 is TGCGCCAGCAGCCAAGACCCCCCGGGACTAGCGGGCTTTCGCAATGAGCAGTTCTTC. V is TRBV4-1 and J is TRBJ2-1; 12 nucleotides match TRBD2. J was trimmed by 6 bases and V by 0 bases; bases with no gene match: 12. Germline V lookup: CDR1 MGHRA, CDR2 YSYEKL. CDR3 size: 19 residues.

In this sample, this clonotype turned up a few times. A much larger clone lies one base from this, so it may be a read error. The chain links TRBV11-2 to TRBJ2-7; no clear D gene. The CDR3 loop spans 11 amino acids. Trimming left V 2 bases short and J 6 bases short, with 5 bases between. CDR1 is SGHAT and CDR2 is FQNNGV in the germline V gene. CDR3 region: CASSLIREQYF. CDR3 in DNA: TGTGCCAGCAGCTTAATCCGCGAGCAGTACTTC.

This clonotype has a count of ten or more. The chain recombines TRBV4-3 with TRBJ2-1, with a tentative D call TRBD1 (6 bases). The V end lost 2 bases, the J end lost 1 base, and 15 bases lay between the germline ends. This CDR3 comprises 17 residues. Germline-derived CDR1 and CDR2 are LGHNA and YSLEER. The CDR3 protein is CASSQQGLLPSYNEQFF. The CDR3 DNA follows: TGCGCCAGCAGCCAACAGGGGTTATTGCCTTCCTACAATGAGCAGTTCTTC.

V and J are TRBV5-1 and TRBJ2-5; TRBD1 matches at 10 bases. This CDR3 is 15 amino acids long. Trimming cost V 4 bases and J 1 base; bases outside gene matches: 4. Germline V CDR1 and CDR2: SGHRS, YFSETQ. The CDR3 region is CASSRWDRGQETQYF. The CDR3 DNA is TGCGCCAGCAGCCGATGGGACAGGGGCCAAGAGACCCAGTACTTC.

This clonotype was detected a few times. The V and J genes are TRBV3-1 and TRBJ1-5; 7 bases agree with TRBD1. CDR3 length: 15 amino acids. Trimming cost V 6 bases and J 2 bases; bases outside gene matches: 7. CDR1 and CDR2 (germline): LGHDT, YNNKEL (reference sequence). This CDR3 is CASSATGAGNQPQHF. DNA of the CDR3: TGTGCCAGCAGTGCCACAGGGGCGGGCAATCAGCCCCAGCATTTT.

The V call is TRBV7-2, the J call TRBJ2-7; 9 positions agree with TRBD1. The CDR3 consists of 15 residues. The junction had 11 bases not matched to a gene; V was cut back by 2 bases and J by 9 bases. Germline V lookup: CDR1 SGHTA, CDR2 FQGNSA. This CDR3 is CASSLLGTGPLGQYF. The DNA for the CDR3 is TGTGCCAGCAGCTTACTCGGGACAGGGCCCCTGGGGCAGTACTTC.

This rearrangement joins TRBV24-1 to TRBJ2-1; TRBD2 aligns across 11 bases. Germline CDR1 KGHDR, CDR2 SFDVKD. This CDR3 has 14 amino acids. Germline trimming cut 11 bases from V and 2 bases from J; bases unmatched to any gene: 4. The CDR3 nucleotides are TGTGCCAGCGCTAGCGGGAGGACCTACAATGAGCAGTTCTTC. Protein product: CASASGRTYNEQFF.

This clonotype was seen just once. CDR3 region: CASNGHMNTEAFF. CDR3 sequence (DNA): TGTGCCAGCAATGGACACATGAACACTGAAGCTTTCTTT. The chain combines TRBV6-6 with TRBJ1-1; possible D gene TRBD1, 5 bases. Germline CDR1 is MNHNY and CDR2 is SVGAGI (reference sequence). The CDR3 is 13 amino acids. V was pared by 7 bases and J by 0 bases, with 9 bases between.

V is TRBV10-3 and J is TRBJ2-2; 7 bases map to TRBD1. The CDR3 runs to 14 residues. The V segment lost 6 bases and the J segment 4 bases; nucleotides outside the gene matches: 5. Per the germline V gene, CDR1 is ENHRY and CDR2 is SYGVKD. The CDR3 loop is CAIRQGLATGELFF. Here the CDR3 DNA reads TGTGCCATCAGACAGGGGTTGGCCACCGGGGAGCTGTTTTTT.

The chain carries TRBV11-2 and TRBJ2-5; no firm D call. The J call may be in error: the DNA end matches TRBJ2-7 better. CDR1 is SGHAT, CDR2 FQNNGV, per germline. The CDR3 totals 14 residues. In DNA form, the CDR3 reads TGTGCCAGCAGCTTAGCCCCGGTGCAAGTCGAGCAGTACTTC. Protein sequence: CASSLAPVQVEQYF.

Note on this clonotype: A much larger clone lies one base from this, so it may be a read error. V usage is TRBV27 and J usage is TRBJ2-7; D gene ambiguous. Germline V gene sequence: CDR1 MNHEY, CDR2 SMNVEV (reference sequence). V was pared by 8 bases and J by 7 bases, with 27 bases between. There are 16 residues in the CDR3. The CDR3: CASSHWRPQAYNEQYF. CDR3 nucleotides: TGTGCCAGCTCCCACTGGCGGCCTCAAGCCTACAATGAGCAGTACTTC.

The chain recombines TRBV3-1 with TRBJ1-2; D is unresolved. Trimming took 0 bases from V and 2 from J, leaving 10 bases between them. Germline V gene sequence: CDR1 LGHDT, CDR2 YNNKEL (reference sequence). The CDR3 consists of 15 residues. CDR3 sequence reads: CASSQEPGANYGYTF. DNA of the CDR3: TGTGCCAGCAGCCAAGAGCCAGGAGCCAACTATGGCTACACCTTC.

As concerns this clonotype: A junction boundary mismatches the germline segment, possibly from a read error. This chain links TRBV9 with TRBJ2-3; 8 nucleotides agree with TRBD2. CDR3 length: 15 amino acids. Germline CDR1 is SGDLS and CDR2 is YYNGEE. CDR3 protein: CAGSVMGLDTDTQYF. In nucleotides, the CDR3 is TGTGCCGGCAGCGTAATGGGACTAGACACAGATACGCAGTATTTT.

This clonotype was observed a handful of times. The CDR3 sequence is CASSLSGWSTDTQYF. The CDR3 DNA follows: TGTGCCAGCAGTTTATCGGGTTGGAGCACAGATACGCAGTATTTT. V and J are TRBV12-3 or TRBV12-4 and TRBJ2-3, with D uncertain. The CDR3 spans 15 residues. V lost 2 bases and J 0 bases, leaving 9 bases between the germline ends.

This chain uses TRBV6-2 or TRBV6-3 with TRBJ1-5; no clear D gene. Germline V gives CDR1 MNHEY, CDR2 SVGEGT. Trimming pared 7 bases from V and 7 bases from J, leaving 20 bases between. This CDR3 has 15 amino acids. The CDR3 DNA follows: TGTGCCAGCACCACGGCCGGGCTATCTGCCCAGCCCCAGCATTTT. Its translation: CASTTAGLSAQPQHF.

This clonotype was seen repeatedly, ten times or more. This chain uses TRBV7-2 with TRBJ1-4, with D perhaps matching TRBD1 (6 bases). Trimming took off 5 bases at V and 5 bases at J, with 9 bases between the two ends. Germline-derived CDR1 and CDR2 are SGHTA and FQGNSA. This CDR3 region has 13 residues. CDR3 region: CASSPDRNEKLFF. The CDR3 DNA reads TGTGCCAGCAGCCCGGACAGAAATGAAAAACTGTTTTTT.

This clonotype was counted a few times. In DNA, the CDR3 is TGTGCCAGTAGTATTTCGGGGTCTGGGGCCAACGTCCTGACTTTC. Translation: CASSISGSGANVLTF. V is TRBV19 and J is TRBJ2-6; TRBD2 is a possible D gene (5 bases). In germline, CDR1 is LNHDA, CDR2 SQIVND (reference sequence). Trimming took off 3 bases at V and 1 base at J, with 7 bases between the two ends. The CDR3 has 15 amino acids.

The rearrangement joins TRBV5-6 to TRBJ2-7, with D maybe TRBD1 (6 bases). V lost 4 bases to trimming and J lost 7 bases, with 18 bases between them. CDR1 is SGHDT and CDR2 is YYEEEE in the germline V gene. The length of the CDR3 is 14 residues. The CDR3 sequence is CASSVHRAQREQYF. The CDR3 region has the DNA TGTGCCAGCAGCGTCCACAGGGCTCAACGAGAGCAGTACTTC.

The chain has TRBV27 and TRBJ1-5; TRBD1 might be the D (5 bases). Germline loops: CDR1 MNHEY, CDR2 SMNVEV (reference sequence). CDR3 length: 13 amino acids. V lost 8 bases and J lost 1, with 9 bases in between. CDR3 sequence reads: CASAWGSNQPQHF. DNA of the CDR3: TGTGCCAGCGCTTGGGGCAGCAATCAGCCCCAGCATTTT.

V is TRBV12-3 or TRBV12-4 and J is TRBJ2-7; D is possibly TRBD1 (6 bases). V gave up 5 bases and J gave up 2 bases, with 16 bases separating them. This CDR3 is built from 15 residues. Here the CDR3 reads CASSMTGSVTYEQYF. As DNA, the CDR3 is TGTGCCAGCAGTATGACAGGATCCGTGACCTACGAGCAGTACTTC.

As to this clonotype: Since a much larger clone is just one base distant, this may be a read error. The rearrangement joins TRBV10-3 to TRBJ2-1; 9 bases line up with TRBD1. The CDR3 is made up of 14 amino acids. Germline CDR1 ENHRY, CDR2 SYGVKD. The CDR3 DNA sequence: TGTGCCATCAAAGGGACAGGGTCCTGCAATGAGCAGTTCTTC. Translated, it gives CAIKGTGSCNEQFF.

Remarks on this clonotype: A read error may produce the germline difference seen at one junction end. The genes are TRBV3-1 and TRBJ1-2, with 10 bases aligning to TRBD1. Germline values: CDR1 LGHDT, CDR2 YNNKEL (reference sequence). The CDR3 extends over 15 amino acids. As DNA, the CDR3 is TGTGCCAGCAGCCAAGTAGACAGGGGGCCGTATGGTTACACCTTC. It yields the protein CASSQVDRGPYGYTF.

The rearrangement uses TRBV20-1 and TRBJ2-7; TRBD1 might be the D (5 bases). This CDR3 has 13 amino acids. Germline V gene sequence: CDR1 DFQATT, CDR2 SNEGSKA (reference sequence). V shed 2 bases and J shed 4 bases, with 12 bases lying between them. CDR3 coding DNA: TGCAGTGCTAGACCCAACGACAGATACGAGCAGTACTTC. Residues: CSARPNDRYEQYF.